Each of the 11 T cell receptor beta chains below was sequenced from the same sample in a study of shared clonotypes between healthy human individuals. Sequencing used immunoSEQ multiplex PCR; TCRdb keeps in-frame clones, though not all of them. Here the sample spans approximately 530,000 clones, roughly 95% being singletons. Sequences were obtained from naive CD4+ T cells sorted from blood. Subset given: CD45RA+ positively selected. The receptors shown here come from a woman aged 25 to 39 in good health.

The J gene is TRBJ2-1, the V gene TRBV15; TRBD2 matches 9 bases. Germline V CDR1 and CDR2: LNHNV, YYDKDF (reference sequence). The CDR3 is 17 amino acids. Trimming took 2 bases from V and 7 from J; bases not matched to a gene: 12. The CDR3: CATSRTVRTSGLNEQFF. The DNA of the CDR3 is TGTGCCACCAGCAGAACGGTTCGTACTAGCGGGCTAAATGAGCAGTTCTTC.

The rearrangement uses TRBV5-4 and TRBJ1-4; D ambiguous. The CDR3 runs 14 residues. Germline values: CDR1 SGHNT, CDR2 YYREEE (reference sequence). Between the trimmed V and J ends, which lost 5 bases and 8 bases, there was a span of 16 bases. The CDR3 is CASSQHDIREKLFF. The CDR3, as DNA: TGTGCCAGCAGTCAACACGATATAAGGGAAAAACTGTTTTTT. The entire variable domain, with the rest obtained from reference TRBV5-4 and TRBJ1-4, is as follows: ETGVTQSPTHLIKTRGQQVTLRCSSQSGHNTVSWYQQALGQGPQFIFQYYREEENGRGNFPPRFSGLQFPNYSSELNVNALELDDSALYLCASSQHDIREKLFFGSGTQLSVL.

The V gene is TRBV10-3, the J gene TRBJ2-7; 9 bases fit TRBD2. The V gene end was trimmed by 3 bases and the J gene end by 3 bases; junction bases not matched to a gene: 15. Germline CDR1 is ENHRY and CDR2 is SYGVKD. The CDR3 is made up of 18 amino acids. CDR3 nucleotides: TGTGCCATCAGTGAAGCGACTTGGGCGGGAGGGCCGGTCTACGAGCAGTACTTC. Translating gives CAISEATWAGGPVYEQYF.

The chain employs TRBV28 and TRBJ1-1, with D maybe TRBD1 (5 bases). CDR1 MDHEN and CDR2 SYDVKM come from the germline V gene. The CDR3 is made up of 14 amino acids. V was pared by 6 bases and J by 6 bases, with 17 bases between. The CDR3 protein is CASSSGTPSAEAFF. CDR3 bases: TGTGCCAGCAGCTCCGGGACCCCGTCCGCTGAAGCTTTCTTT. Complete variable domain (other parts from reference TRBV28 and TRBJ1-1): DVKVTQSSRYLVKRTGEKVFLECVQDMDHENMFWYRQDPGLGLRLIYFSYDVKMKEKGDIPEGYSVSREKKERFSLILESASTNQTSMYLCASSSGTPSAEAFFGQGTRLTVV.

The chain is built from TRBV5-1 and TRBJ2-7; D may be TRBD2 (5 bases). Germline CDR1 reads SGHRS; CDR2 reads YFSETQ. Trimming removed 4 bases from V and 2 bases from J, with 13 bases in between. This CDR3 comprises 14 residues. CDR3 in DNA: TGCGCCAGCAGCCCCGAGCGGAAACCCTACGAGCAGTACTTC. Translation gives CASSPERKPYEQYF.

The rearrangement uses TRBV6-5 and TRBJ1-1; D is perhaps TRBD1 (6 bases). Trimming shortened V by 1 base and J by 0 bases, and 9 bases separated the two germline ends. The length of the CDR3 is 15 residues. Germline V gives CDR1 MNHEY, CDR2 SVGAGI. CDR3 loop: CASSYYRDMNTEAFF. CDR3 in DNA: TGTGCCAGCAGTTACTACAGGGACATGAACACTGAAGCTTTCTTT.

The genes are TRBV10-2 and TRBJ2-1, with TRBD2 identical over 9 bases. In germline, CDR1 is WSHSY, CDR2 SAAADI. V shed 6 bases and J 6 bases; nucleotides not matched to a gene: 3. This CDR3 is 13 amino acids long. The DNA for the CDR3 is TGCGCCAGCAGGCCTAGCGGGGCCAATGAGCAGTTCTTC. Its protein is CASRPSGANEQFF.

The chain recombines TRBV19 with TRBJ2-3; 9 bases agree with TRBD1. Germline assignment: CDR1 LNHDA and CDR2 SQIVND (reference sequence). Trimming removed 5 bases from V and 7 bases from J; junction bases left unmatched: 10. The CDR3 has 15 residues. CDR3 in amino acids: CASSLPGQGLNTQYF. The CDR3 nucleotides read TGTGCCAGTAGTCTCCCGGGACAGGGTTTAAATACGCAGTATTTT.

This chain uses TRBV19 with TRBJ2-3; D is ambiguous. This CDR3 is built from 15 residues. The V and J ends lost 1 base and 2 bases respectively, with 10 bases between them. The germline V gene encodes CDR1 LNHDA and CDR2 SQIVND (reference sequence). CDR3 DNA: TGTGCCAGTAGTATAGCGAATTGGGCCACAGATACGCAGTATTTT. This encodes CASSIANWATDTQYF.

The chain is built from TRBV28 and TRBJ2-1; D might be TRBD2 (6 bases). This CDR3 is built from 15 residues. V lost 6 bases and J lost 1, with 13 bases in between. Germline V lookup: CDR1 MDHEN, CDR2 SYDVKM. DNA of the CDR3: TGTGCCAGCAGCTCCTCCGGGGGTTCCTACAATGAGCAGTTCTTC. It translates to CASSSSGGSYNEQFF.

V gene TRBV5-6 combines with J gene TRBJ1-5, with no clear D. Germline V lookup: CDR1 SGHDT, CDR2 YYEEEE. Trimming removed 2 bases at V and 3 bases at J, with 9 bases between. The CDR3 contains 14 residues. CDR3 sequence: CASSLRASNQPQHF. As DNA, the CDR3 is TGTGCCAGCAGCTTAAGGGCTTCCAATCAGCCCCAGCATTTT.